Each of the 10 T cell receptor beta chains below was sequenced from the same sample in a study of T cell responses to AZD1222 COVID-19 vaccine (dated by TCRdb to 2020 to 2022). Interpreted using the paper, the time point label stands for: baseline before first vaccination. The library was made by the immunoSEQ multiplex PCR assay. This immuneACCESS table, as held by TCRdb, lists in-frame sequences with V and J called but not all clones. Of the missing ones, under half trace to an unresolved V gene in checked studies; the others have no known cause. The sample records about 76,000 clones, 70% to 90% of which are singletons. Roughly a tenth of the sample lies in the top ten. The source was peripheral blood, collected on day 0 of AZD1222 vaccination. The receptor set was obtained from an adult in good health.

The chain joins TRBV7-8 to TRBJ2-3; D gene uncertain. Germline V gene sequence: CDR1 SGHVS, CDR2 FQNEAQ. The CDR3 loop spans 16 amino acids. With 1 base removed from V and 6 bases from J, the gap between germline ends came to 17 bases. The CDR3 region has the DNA TGTGCCAGCAGCTTAGTAAGGATAGTCCAGGCGGATACGCAGTATTTT. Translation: CASSLVRIVQADTQYF.

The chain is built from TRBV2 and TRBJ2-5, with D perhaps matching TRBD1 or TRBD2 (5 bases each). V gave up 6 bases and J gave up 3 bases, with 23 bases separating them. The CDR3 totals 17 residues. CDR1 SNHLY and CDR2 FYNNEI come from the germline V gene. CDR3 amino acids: CASRTGPQRPNEETQYF. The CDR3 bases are TGTGCCAGCAGGACGGGACCACAACGTCCAAACGAAGAGACCCAGTACTTC.

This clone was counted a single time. CDR3 nucleotides: TGCGCCAGCAGCTTACAGGGAAGTGGTGAGACCCAGTACTTC. Its protein product is CASSLQGSGETQYF. The chain couples TRBV5-1 to TRBJ2-5, with D maybe TRBD1 (6 bases). The germline gives CDR1 SGHRS, CDR2 YFSETQ. V gave up 2 bases and J gave up 5 bases, with 13 bases separating them. CDR3 size: 14 residues.

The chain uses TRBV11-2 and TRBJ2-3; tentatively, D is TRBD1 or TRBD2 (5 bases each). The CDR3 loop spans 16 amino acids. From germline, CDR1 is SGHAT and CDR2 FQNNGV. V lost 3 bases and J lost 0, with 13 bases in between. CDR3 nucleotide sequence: TGTGCCAGCAGCTTCGGGACCACCCCTAGCACAGATACGCAGTATTTT. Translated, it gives CASSFGTTPSTDTQYF.

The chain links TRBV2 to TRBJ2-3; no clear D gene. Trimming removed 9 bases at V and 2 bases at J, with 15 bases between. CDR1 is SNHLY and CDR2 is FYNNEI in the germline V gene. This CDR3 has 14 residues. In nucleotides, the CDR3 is TGTGCCAGGAAATACTGGGGTTACACAGATACGCAGTATTTT. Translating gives CARKYWGYTDTQYF. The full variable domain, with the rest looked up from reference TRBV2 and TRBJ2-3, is EPEVTQTPSHQVTQMGQEVILRCVPISNHLYFYWYRQILGQKVEFLVSFYNNEISEKSEIFDDQFSVERPDGSNFTLKIRSTKLEDSAMYFCARKYWGYTDTQYFGPGTRLTVL.

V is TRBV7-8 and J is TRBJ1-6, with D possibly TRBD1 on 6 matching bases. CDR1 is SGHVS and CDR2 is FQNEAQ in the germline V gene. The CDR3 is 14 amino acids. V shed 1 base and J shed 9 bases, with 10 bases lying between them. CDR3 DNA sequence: TGTGCCAGCAGCTTAGGACAGGACGGTTCACCCCTCCACTTT. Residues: CASSLGQDGSPLHF.

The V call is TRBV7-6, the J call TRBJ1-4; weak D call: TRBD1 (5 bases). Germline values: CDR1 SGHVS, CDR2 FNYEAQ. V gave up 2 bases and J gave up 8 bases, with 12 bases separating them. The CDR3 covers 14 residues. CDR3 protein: CASSLRGGGEKLFF. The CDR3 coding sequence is TGTGCCAGCAGCTTAAGGGGTGGAGGGGAAAAACTGTTTTTT.

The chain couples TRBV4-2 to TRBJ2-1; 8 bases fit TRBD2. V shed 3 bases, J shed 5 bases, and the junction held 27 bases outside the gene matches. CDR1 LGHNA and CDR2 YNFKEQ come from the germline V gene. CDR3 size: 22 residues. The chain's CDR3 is CASSQISPGTRPHLSPHNEQFF. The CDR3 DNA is TGTGCCAGCAGCCAGATTTCCCCCGGGACTAGGCCCCACCTCAGTCCCCACAATGAGCAGTTCTTC.

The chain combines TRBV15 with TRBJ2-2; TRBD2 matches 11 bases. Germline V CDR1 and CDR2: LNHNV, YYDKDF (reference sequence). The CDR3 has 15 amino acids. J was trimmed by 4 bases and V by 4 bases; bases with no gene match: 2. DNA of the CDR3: TGTGCCACCAGCATGGGACTAGCGGTCACCGGGGAGCTGTTTTTT. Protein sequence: CATSMGLAVTGELFF.

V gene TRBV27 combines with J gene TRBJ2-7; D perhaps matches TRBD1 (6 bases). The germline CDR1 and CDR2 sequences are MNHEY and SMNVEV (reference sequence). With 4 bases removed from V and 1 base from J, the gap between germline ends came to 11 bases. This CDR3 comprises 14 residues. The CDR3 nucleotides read TGTGCCAGCAGTTGGGGAAGGGGGTCCTACGAGCAGTACTTC. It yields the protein CASSWGRGSYEQYF.